This T cell receptor (beta chain) emerged from a study of T cell repertoires in cytomegalovirus infection. Across the study: From public TCR beta signatures came an indication of both CMV infection and matching HLA type. General observations from the study: CMV carriers having the relevant HLA were flagged by cumulative public TCR beta family frequency. Clonotype analysis showed dominance of the ex vivo response by HLA-C-restricted CMV-specific TCR beta clonotypes.

One entry per CDR3 protein, called by TCRdb with MiXCR from the reads. The sample holds approximately 750,000 distinct CDR3 sequences, about 40% seen once. The V gene lost 5 bases and the J gene lost 2 bases, with 10 bases spanning the gap. The length of the CDR3 is 14 residues. CDR1 is SGHAT and CDR2 is FQDESV in the germline V gene (reference sequence). On this clonotype itself: Its antigen is currently unknown.

The rearrangement joins TRBV11-1 to TRBJ2-1; D gene unclear. This clonotype was obtained from a human donor in good health (CMV status not recorded). Some clones in this sample may be carry-over from other donors' samples. Specimen: PBMCs. The CDR3 protein is CASSIMDAYNEQFF. The CDR3 DNA reads as TGTGCCAGCAGCATAATGGACGCCTACAATGAGCAGTTCTTC. Full variable domain (missing parts from reference TRBV11-1 and TRBJ2-1): EAEVAQSPRYKITEKSQAVAFWCDPISGHATLYWYRQILGQGPELLVQFQDESVVDDSQLPKDRFSAERLKGVDSTLKIQPAELGDSAMYLCASSIMDAYNEQFFGPGTRLTVL.